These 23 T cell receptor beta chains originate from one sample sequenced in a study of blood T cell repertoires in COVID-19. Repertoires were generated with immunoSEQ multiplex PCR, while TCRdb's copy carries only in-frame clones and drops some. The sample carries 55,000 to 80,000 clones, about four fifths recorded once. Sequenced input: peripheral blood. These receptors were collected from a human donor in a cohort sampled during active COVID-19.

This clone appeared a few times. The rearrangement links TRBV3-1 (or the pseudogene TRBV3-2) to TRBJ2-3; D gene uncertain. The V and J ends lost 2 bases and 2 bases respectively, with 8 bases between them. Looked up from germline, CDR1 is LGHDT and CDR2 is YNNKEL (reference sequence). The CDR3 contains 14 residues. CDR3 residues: CASSQFISTDTQYF. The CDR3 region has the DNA TGTGCCAGCAGCCAATTTATTTCCACAGATACGCAGTATTTT.

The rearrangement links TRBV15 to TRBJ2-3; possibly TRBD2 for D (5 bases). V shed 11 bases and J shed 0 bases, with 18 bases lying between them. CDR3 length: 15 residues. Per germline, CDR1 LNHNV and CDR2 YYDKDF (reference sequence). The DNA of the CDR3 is TGTGCCGCCTCATCAGCGGCGCCTAGCACAGATACGCAGTATTTT. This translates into CAASSAAPSTDTQYF. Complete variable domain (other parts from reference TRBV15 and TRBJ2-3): DAMVIQNPRYQVTQFGKPVTLSCSQTLNHNVMYWYQQKSSQAPKLLFHYYDKDFNNEADTPDNFQSRRPNTSFCFLDIRSPGLGDTAMYLCAASSAAPSTDTQYFGPGTRLTVL.

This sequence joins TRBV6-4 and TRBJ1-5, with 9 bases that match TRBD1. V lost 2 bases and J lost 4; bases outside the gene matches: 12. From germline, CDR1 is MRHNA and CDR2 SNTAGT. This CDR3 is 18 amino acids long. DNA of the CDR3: TGTGCCAGCAGTGACGGGTTACAGGGGGCGCATACGAATCAGCCCCAGCATTTT. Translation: CASSDGLQGAHTNQPQHF.

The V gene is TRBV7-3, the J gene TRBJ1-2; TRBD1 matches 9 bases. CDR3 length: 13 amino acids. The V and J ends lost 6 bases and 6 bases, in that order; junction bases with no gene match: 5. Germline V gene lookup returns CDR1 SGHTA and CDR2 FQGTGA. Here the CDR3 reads CASSLGQGNGYTF. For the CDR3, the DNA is TGTGCCAGCAGTCTGGGACAGGGTAATGGCTACACCTTC.

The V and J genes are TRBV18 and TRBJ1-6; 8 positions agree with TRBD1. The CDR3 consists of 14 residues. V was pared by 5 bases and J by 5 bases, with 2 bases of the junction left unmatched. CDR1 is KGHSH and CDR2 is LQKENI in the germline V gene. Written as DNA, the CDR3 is TGTGCCAGCTCAGAACAGGGGGATAATTCACCCCTCCACTTT. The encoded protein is CASSEQGDNSPLHF.

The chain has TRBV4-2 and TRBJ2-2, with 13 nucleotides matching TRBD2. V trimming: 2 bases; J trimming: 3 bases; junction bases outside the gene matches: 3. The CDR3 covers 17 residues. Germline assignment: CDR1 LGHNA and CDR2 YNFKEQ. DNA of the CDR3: TGTGCCAGCAGCCAAACTAGCGGGAGGGGGGACACCGGGGAGCTGTTTTTT. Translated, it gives CASSQTSGRGDTGELFF.

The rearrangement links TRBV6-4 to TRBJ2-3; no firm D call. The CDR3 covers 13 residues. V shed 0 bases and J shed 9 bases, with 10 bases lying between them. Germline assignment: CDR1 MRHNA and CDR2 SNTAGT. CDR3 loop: CASSDSILETQYF. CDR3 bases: TGTGCCAGCAGTGACTCGATCTTAGAAACGCAGTATTTT.

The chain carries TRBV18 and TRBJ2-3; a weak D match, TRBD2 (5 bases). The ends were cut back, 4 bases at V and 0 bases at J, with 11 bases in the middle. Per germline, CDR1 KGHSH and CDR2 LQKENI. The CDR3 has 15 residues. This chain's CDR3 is CASSLGLGSTDTQYF. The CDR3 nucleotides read TGTGCCAGCTCACTCGGACTGGGTAGCACAGATACGCAGTATTTT. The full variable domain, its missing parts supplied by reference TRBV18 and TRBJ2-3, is NAGVMQNPRHLVRRRGQEARLRCSPMKGHSHVYWYRQLPEEGLKFMVYLQKENIIDESGMPKERFSAEFPKEGPSILRIQQVVRGDSAAYFCASSLGLGSTDTQYFGPGTRLTVL.

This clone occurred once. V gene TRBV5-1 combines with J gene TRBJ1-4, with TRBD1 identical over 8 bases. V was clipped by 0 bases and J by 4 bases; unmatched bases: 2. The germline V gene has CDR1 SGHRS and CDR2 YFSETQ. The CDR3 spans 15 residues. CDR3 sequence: CASSLGDRINEKLFF. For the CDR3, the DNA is TGCGCCAGCAGCTTGGGGGACAGGATTAATGAAAAACTGTTTTTT.

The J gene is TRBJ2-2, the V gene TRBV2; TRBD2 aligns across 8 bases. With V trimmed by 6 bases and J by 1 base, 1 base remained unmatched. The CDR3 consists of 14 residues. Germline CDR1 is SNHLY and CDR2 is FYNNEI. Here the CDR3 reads CASRLAVNTGELFF. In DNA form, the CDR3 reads TGTGCCAGCAGACTAGCGGTGAACACCGGGGAGCTGTTTTTT.

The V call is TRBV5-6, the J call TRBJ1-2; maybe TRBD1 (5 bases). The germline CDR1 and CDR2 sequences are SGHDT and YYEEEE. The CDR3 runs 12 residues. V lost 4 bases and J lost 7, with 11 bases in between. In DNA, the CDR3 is TGTGCCAGCAGCATACGGGACTCTGGCTACACCTTC. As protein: CASSIRDSGYTF.

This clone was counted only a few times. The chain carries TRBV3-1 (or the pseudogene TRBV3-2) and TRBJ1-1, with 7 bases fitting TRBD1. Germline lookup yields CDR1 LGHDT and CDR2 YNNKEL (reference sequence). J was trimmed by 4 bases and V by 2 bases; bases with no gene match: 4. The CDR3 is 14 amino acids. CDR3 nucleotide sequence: TGTGCCAGCAGCCAACAGACAGGGAGCACTGAAGCTTTCTTT. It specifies CASSQQTGSTEAFF.

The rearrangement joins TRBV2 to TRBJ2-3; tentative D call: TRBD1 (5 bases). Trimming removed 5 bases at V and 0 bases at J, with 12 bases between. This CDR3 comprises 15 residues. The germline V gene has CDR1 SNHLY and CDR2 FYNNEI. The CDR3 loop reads CASSRMGRSTDTQYF. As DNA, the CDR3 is TGTGCCAGCAGTCGAATGGGGCGCAGCACAGATACGCAGTATTTT.

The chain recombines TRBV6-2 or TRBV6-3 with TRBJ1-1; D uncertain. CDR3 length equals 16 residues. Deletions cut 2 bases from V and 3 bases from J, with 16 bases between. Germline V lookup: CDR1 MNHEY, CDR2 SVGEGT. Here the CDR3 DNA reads TGTGCCAGCAGTTACATGAGGCAGTACGAAGACACTGAAGCTTTCTTT. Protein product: CASSYMRQYEDTEAFF.

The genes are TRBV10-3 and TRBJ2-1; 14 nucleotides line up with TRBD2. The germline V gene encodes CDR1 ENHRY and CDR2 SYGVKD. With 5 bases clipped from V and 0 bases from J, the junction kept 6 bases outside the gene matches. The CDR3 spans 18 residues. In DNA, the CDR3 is TGTGCCATCAGTTCGACTAGCGGGAGGGCAAACTCCTACAATGAGCAGTTCTTC. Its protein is CAISSTSGRANSYNEQFF.

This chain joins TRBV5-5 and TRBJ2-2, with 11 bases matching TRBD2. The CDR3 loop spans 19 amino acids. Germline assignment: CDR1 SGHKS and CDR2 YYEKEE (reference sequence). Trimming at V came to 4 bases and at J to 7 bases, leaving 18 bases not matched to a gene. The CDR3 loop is CASSPTLTSGRRIGGELFF. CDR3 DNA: TGTGCCAGCAGCCCCACCCTTACTAGCGGGAGACGTATAGGCGGGGAGCTGTTTTTT.

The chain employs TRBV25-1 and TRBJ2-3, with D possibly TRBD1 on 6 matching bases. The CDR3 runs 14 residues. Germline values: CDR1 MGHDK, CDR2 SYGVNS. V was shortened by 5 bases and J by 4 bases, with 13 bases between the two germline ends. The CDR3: CASSRGGMADTQYF. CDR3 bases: TGTGCCAGCAGTCGTGGGGGCATGGCAGATACGCAGTATTTT.

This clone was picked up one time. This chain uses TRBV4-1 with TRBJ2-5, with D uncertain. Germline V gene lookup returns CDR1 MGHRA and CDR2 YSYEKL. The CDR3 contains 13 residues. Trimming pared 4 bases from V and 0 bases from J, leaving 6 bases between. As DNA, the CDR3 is TGCGCCAGCAGCCGAAGCGACCAAGAGACCCAGTACTTC. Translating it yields CASSRSDQETQYF.

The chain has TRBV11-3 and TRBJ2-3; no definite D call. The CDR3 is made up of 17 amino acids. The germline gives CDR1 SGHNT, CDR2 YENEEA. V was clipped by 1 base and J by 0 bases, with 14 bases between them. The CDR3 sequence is CASSLGVASTSTDTQYF. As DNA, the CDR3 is TGTGCCAGCAGCTTAGGTGTAGCTTCGACTAGCACAGATACGCAGTATTTT.

CDR3 loop: CASSFGASGHNEQFF. CDR3 in DNA: TGTGCCAGCAGCTTTGGGGCTAGCGGTCACAATGAGCAGTTCTTC. V usage is TRBV9 and J usage is TRBJ2-1, with 7 bases fitting TRBD2. The CDR3 sequence is 15 residues long. Germline V gene data show CDR1 as SGDLS and CDR2 as YYNGEE. After removal of 4 bases from V and 5 bases from J, the junction contained 9 bases not matched to a gene.

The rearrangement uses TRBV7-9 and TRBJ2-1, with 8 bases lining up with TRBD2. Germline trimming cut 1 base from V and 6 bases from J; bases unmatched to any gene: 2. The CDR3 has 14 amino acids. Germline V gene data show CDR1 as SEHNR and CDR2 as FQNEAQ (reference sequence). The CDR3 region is CASSLGLASNEQFF. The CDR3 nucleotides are TGTGCCAGCAGCTTAGGACTAGCGTCCAATGAGCAGTTCTTC.

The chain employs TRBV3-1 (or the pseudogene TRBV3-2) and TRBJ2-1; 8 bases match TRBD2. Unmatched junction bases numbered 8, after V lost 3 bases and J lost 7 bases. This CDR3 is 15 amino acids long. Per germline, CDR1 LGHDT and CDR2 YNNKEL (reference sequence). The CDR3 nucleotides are TGTGCCAGCAGCCAGAGAAGCGGGAGAGGGAATGAGCAGTTCTTC. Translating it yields CASSQRSGRGNEQFF.

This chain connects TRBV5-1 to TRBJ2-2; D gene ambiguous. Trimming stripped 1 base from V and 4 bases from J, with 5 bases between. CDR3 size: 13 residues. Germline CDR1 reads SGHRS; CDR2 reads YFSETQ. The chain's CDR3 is CASSLSVTGELFF. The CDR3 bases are TGCGCCAGCAGCTTGTCCGTCACCGGGGAGCTGTTTTTT.